One sample yielded the 10 T cell receptor beta chains listed below, sequenced in a study of T-cell reconstitution after alpha-beta-depleted transplantation in children. Unique molecular identifiers were incorporated during preparation of the TCRbeta library. TCRdb called the PCR reads again in MiXCR, with one record for every CDR3 protein. The top ten hold about 35% of the sample, which has 500,000 to 750,000 distinct CDR3 sequences, roughly 27% seen once. The source material was PBMCs, sampled before TCRalphabeta/CD19-depleted stem cell transplant. The source is a boy in the first two years of life with Wiskott-Aldrich syndrome, due to receive a stem cell transplant.

This clonotype came up a few times. V usage is TRBV12-3 or TRBV12-4 and J usage is TRBJ1-2; 7 bases agree with TRBD1. V shed 5 bases, J shed 7 bases, and the junction held 10 bases outside the gene matches. The length of the CDR3 is 14 residues. CDR3 nucleotides: TGTGCCAGCAGTGCCGACAGGGTTCTGGTTGGCTACACCTTC. This gives the protein CASSADRVLVGYTF.

The J gene is TRBJ2-3, the V gene TRBV20-1; tentatively, D is TRBD2 (6 bases). The germline CDR1 and CDR2 sequences are DFQATT and SNEGSKA (reference sequence). V shed 5 bases and J shed 3 bases, with 21 bases lying between them. The CDR3 loop spans 16 amino acids. The CDR3 region is CSARYLAGSGTDTQYF. CDR3 sequence (DNA): TGCAGTGCTCGTTATTTGGCGGGATCAGGTACAGATACGCAGTATTTT.

This clonotype was seen a handful of times. J is TRBJ2-1 and V is TRBV19; 9 bases line up with TRBD1. This CDR3 region has 15 residues. After removal of 3 bases from V and 5 bases from J, the junction contained 5 bases not matched to a gene. Germline CDR1 is LNHDA and CDR2 is SQIVND (reference sequence). This chain's CDR3 is CASSIDRGDNNEQFF. CDR3 coding DNA: TGTGCCAGTAGTATTGACAGGGGGGACAACAATGAGCAGTTCTTC.

This clonotype showed up just once. The CDR3 DNA is TGTGCCACCAGCAGAGTTGTTAAGGGGGAAGAGACCCAGTACTTC. Its translation: CATSRVVKGEETQYF. The rearrangement joins TRBV15 to TRBJ2-5, with D tentatively TRBD1 (6 bases). CDR1 is LNHNV, CDR2 YYDKDF, per germline (reference sequence). The CDR3 loop spans 15 amino acids. V was shortened by 1 base and J by 3 bases, with 12 bases between the two germline ends.

The chain has TRBV29-1 and TRBJ2-1, with TRBD2 matching over 15 bases. The V gene's germline CDR1 is SQVTM and CDR2 ANQGSEA. CDR3 length: 15 residues. After removal of 1 base from V and 7 bases from J, the junction contained 2 bases not matched to a gene. This chain's CDR3 is CSVEGGLAGGNEQFF. The CDR3, as DNA: TGCAGCGTTGAAGGGGGACTAGCGGGAGGTAATGAGCAGTTCTTC.

This clonotype was counted a few times. The chain links TRBV11-2 to TRBJ1-4; D is perhaps TRBD1 (5 bases). In germline, CDR1 is SGHAT, CDR2 FQNNGV. Trimming shortened V by 1 base and J by 7 bases, and 7 bases separated the two germline ends. The CDR3 is made up of 13 amino acids. CDR3 residues: CASSLGQSEKLFF. For the CDR3, the DNA is TGTGCCAGCAGCTTAGGACAGTCTGAAAAACTGTTTTTT.

Details on this clonotype: One end of the junction is discordant with germline, which a read error may explain. The rearrangement joins TRBV7-6 to TRBJ2-3; TRBD2 agrees at 7 bases. The CDR3 is 15 amino acids. Per the germline V gene, CDR1 is SGHVS and CDR2 is FNYEAQ. The CDR3 region has the DNA TGTGCCAGCAGCTTTAGTTGGACTAGTGGCGATACCCAGTATTTT. Translating gives CASSFSWTSGDTQYF.

This chain connects TRBV5-6 to TRBJ2-1, with TRBD2 matching 11 bases. The germline V gene encodes CDR1 SGHDT and CDR2 YYEEEE. The junction had 6 bases not matched to a gene; V was cut back by 2 bases and J by 8 bases. The CDR3 is made up of 15 amino acids. The CDR3 loop reads CASSLLAGVTYEQFF. CDR3 sequence (DNA): TGTGCCAGCAGCTTACTAGCGGGAGTTACATATGAGCAGTTCTTC.

The chain recombines TRBV30 with TRBJ2-1; D call uncertain. CDR1 and CDR2 from the germline V gene are GTSNPN and SVGIG (reference sequence). V gave up 0 bases and J gave up 0 bases, with 12 bases separating them. The CDR3 spans 16 residues. In DNA, the CDR3 is TGTGCCTGGAGTGTAAGGAGAGACCTCTCCTACAATGAGCAGTTCTTC. It codes for CAWSVRRDLSYNEQFF. The whole variable domain, remainder taken from reference TRBV30 and TRBJ2-1, is SQTIHQWPATLVQPVGSPLSLECTVEGTSNPNLYWYRQAAGRGLQLLFYSVGIGQISSEVPQNLSASRPQDRQFILSSKKLLLSDSGFYLCAWSVRRDLSYNEQFFGPGTRLTVL.

This clonotype has only a few counts. The V and J genes are TRBV28 and TRBJ1-2; D gene ambiguous. V was trimmed by 5 bases and J by 3 bases, leaving 10 bases between them. The CDR3 is 13 amino acids. From germline, CDR1 is MDHEN and CDR2 SYDVKM. CDR3 region: CASSDNGDYGYTF. The CDR3 nucleotides read TGTGCCAGCAGTGACAACGGCGACTATGGCTACACCTTC.